This T cell receptor beta chain was observed in a study of cytomegalovirus exposure and HLA in healthy donors (dated by TCRdb to about 2017). Regarding the research as a whole: In an earlier analysis of roughly 590 of the donors, roughly 300 Gb of sequence data and 90 million to 130 million unique TCR beta sequences from roughly 200 million T cells were reported. In the later analysis, no new phenotypic data were used to find candidate immune exposures; instead, reliance was placed on TCR beta sequences and their occurrence across donors. An earlier analysis of 587 of the donors used high-throughput TCR beta sequencing to judge whether each TCR beta V gene segment behaved as functional or pseudogenic. A later genetic analysis used genome-wide SNP genotypes for 398 of the 666 donors, treating that subset as a discovery cohort. Both class I and class II loci were covered by HLA typing, at four-digit resolution. Typing coverage varied by locus: roughly 620-640 donors for A, B, C, DRB1 and DQB1; approximately 500 for DQA1; over 600 for DPA1; roughly 450 for DPB1. To predict cytomegalovirus infection status, the study brought together high-throughput TCR immunosequencing, statistical association of individual TCRs with disease status, and machine learning. Alongside the repertoire data, information on donor age, sex, ethnicity and CMV serostatus was compiled. In a later analysis, previously published TCR beta repertoires from 666 donors were re-analyzed and high-resolution HLA genotyping was added so that TCR occurrence patterns could be studied. In addition to the first cohort of 666 subjects, a separate validation cohort of under 150 different subjects was used. All discovery cohort repertoires had been generated on a single sequencing platform. Because of strong linkage in the cohort, five DR-DQ haplotypes were treated as single units for association and clustering. Among the roughly 390 genotyped donors, about 85% belonged to the genetic ancestry cluster associated with self-reported Caucasian donors. The study aimed to test whether cataloging public T cell receptors could reveal signatures of past pathogen exposure. The study profiled the T cell repertoires of about 720 subjects by immunosequencing and related them to cytomegalovirus serostatus. Across around 400 genotyped donors of the cohort, an average of approximately 240,000 unique TCR beta nucleotide sequences per donor were sequenced, and 15% to 20% of those sequences were non-productive. An early release covering approximately 600 HLA-typed donors comprised about 310 gigabases of sequencing data and around 86 million unique TCR sequences.

A word on this clone: There is no known antigen for this receptor. The sample holds no much larger clone one base away, and base qualities are not on file.

Summary of the overall study and its limitations: According to a later analysis, TCR association rates differed among HLA loci, with DRB1 alleles showing the most associated TCRs and HLA-C alleles showing the fewest. Cytomegalovirus status was reported to be diagnosed by the classifier with high specificity and sensitivity in both the original and validation cohorts. A few of the identified cytomegalovirus-associated TCR beta chains were confirmed in vitro to be specific for cytomegalovirus antigens. According to a later analysis, parvovirus B19, influenza, CMV and Epstein-Barr virus appeared linked to several top co-occurrence clusters. In a later analysis, some 18,000 TCR beta sequences were associated with specific HLA alleles at a false discovery rate of 0.05. A cluster of highly shared sequence variants was judged likely to represent a technical artifact of the sequencing pipeline. Sequencing depth was assumed to be roughly uniform across donors in the presence/absence analyses, though that assumption may not hold. Broadly in line with IMGT annotations, most TCR beta V segments showed up in productive rearrangements about 87% or about 30% of the time in an earlier analysis of under 700 of the donors. According to a later genetic analysis, donors in an Asian-associated ancestry cluster had fewer N-insertions in productive TCRs than the roughly 660-donor mean. When HLA alleles, especially DR and DQ, strongly co-occurred, attributing TCR associations to individual alleles was difficult. A later analysis found that most CMV-associated TCR beta chains appeared HLA-restricted, with HLA associations seemingly driven largely by CMV exposure. Compared with equally common non-associated chains, HLA-associated TCR beta chains in a later analysis were more clonally expanded and had lower generation probabilities. Because some donors lacked HLA typing at each locus, the association tests relied only on the typed subset. Most TCR sequences were seen in very few donors, while some public TCRs were found in many individuals. An association between a missense DCLRE1C variant and V-gene and J-gene trimming of TCR beta chains was found in a later genetic analysis and replicated in an independent cohort. Some IMGT-functional V segments, including TRBV6-2 and TRBV6-3, could not be told apart with the 87-base-pair reads, so those segments were excluded. Immune exposure information for the cohort was limited to CMV serostatus. A further reported finding was that TCR beta sequences accurately predicted the HLA-A and HLA-B alleles for most subjects in the first cohort. The earlier analysis of nearly 600 of the donors excluded seventeen rarely observed V segments, including chromosome 9 orphons, because counts were too low. Linkage disequilibrium might explain the correlated functional status among segregating V segments, but an unknown experimental factor could not be excluded. Only TCR beta chains were sequenced in this cohort, and the absence of alpha or paired-chain data limited detectable features. The authors suggested that the approach could potentially be extended to other disease states and immunological phenotypes. The study gave a list of under 200 TCR beta chains associated with cytomegalovirus.

Library preparation was by the immunoSEQ multiplex PCR assay. The multiplex PCR relied on a mix of 60 forward primers for TCR Vbeta segments and 13 reverse primers for TCR Jbeta segments. Amplification of the CDR3 region of rearranged TCR beta genes was performed with a multiplex PCR assay on genomic DNA. The Illumina HiSeq System was used to sequence the amplified TCR beta libraries as 87-base-pair reads. Per the original workflow: In a later analysis, some 80 million unique TCR beta chains were counted across the 500 to 700 repertoires, and approximately 11 million of these chains were shared by at least two donors. A nearest-neighbor algorithm error-corrected the raw reads and collapsed the reads into unique sequences, merging closely related sequences to remove PCR and sequencing errors. To assign V, D and J gene segments, CDR3 sequences were aligned to IMGT reference sequences. For a sequence to be retained, a match of at least six nucleotides was required to both a V gene segment and a J gene segment. Rearrangements were called productive when the CDR3 lacked stop codons and stayed in frame with V and J; all others were non-productive. Following IMGT convention, CDR3 was defined as the stretch from the second conserved V-encoded cysteine up to the conserved J-encoded phenylalanine. The earlier analysis of 500 to 600 of the donors excluded sequences that lacked an unambiguous match to a single V gene segment. An earlier analysis of almost 600 of the donors classified V segments as functional when productive rearrangements were above 56.7% and as segregating when the standard deviation between donors was above 5%. A statistical classification framework was developed to diagnose cytomegalovirus status using the catalog of TCR beta chain sequences. A later analysis assigned V and J genes by comparing TCR nucleotide sequences with IMGT/GENE-DB human TR gene sequences. Using the TCRdist pipeline, a later analysis assigned CDR3 sequences along with most-parsimonious VDJ recombination scenarios. In a later analysis, each TCR beta chain was defined by its CDR3 amino acid sequence together with its V-gene family, and reads without a unique V-gene family were excluded. As a way to deal with suspected cross-contamination and a sequencing artifact, a later analysis dropped 592 nucleotide sequences that were highly shared and had low generation probability. In a later analysis, a clonal expansion index was calculated for each public chain from normalized within-repertoire ranks of inferred template counts. In a later analysis, generation probabilities were computed using a VDJ recombination model fitted to out-of-frame rearrangements, and the results were checked against IGoR. A later analysis scored TCR-TCR, TCR-HLA and TCR-CMV co-occurrence with hypergeometric tests, applying a repertoire-size bias correction to TCR pairs. A later analysis estimated false discovery rates by permuting HLA or CMV assignments 20 times. In a later analysis, co-occurring TCRs were grouped with DBSCAN, and TCRdist sequence similarity was added when clustering was performed within HLA-allele-positive subsets. Co-occurrence clustering excluded repertoires with fewer than 30,000 or more than 120,000 public chains, plus five with anomalous nucleotide sharing. Not all clones reach the TCRdb copy of this immuneACCESS table, which keeps in-frame sequences only. Checked studies attribute under half of the gap to unresolved V genes and leave the rest unexplained. The V and J calls and clone size come from that table; D and trimming were worked out from the DNA. The sample table holds under 200,000 clones, of which roughly an eighth were seen once. The top ten clones comprise about 7.8% of the sample.

The cohort was made up of about 670 healthy bone marrow donors. At the time of sampling, all cohort members were nominally healthy, though unrecorded immune exposures were likely present. The donor tested CMV seropositive, placing the donor among the 290 or so seropositive members of the cohort. Each donor provided a peripheral blood sample, and peripheral blood mononuclear cells were used for TCR beta sequencing. Genomic DNA was extracted from the blood cell samples with the Qiagen DNeasy Blood Extraction Kit. Inclusive of the bounding cysteine and phenylalanine, the CDR3 is 16 residues long. Solely the CDR3 DNA is kept, with 48 bases framed from the first base. Looking up the germline V gene (reference sequence) yields CDR1 SGHNT and CDR2 YYREEE. Clipping removes 4 bases from V and 4 bases from J, with 8 as the unmatched junction base count.

The specimen was PBMCs. This clonotype was sampled from a man aged 50 to 59 in good health and CMV-seropositive. The rearrangement joined TRBV5-4 to TRBJ2-3, and 11 bases in between align with TRBD1. The sequenced DNA is TGTGCCAGCAGCCTTCTGCCGGGACAGGGGGCAGATACGCAGTATTTT. The translation is CASSLLPGQGADTQYF.